One sample yielded the 5 T cell receptor beta chains listed below, sequenced in a study of blood T cell repertoires in COVID-19. TCRdb keeps only in-frame clones here, not all; method: immunoSEQ multiplex PCR. The sample lists 150,000 to 200,000 clones, roughly 82% occurring once. Sequencing was done on a sample of peripheral blood. Source of these receptors: an older woman with COVID-19, enrolled during active disease.

A few counts support this clone. V usage is TRBV3-1 (or the pseudogene TRBV3-2) and J usage is TRBJ1-1; no reliable D call. Germline V gives CDR1 LGHDT, CDR2 YNNKEL (reference sequence). V lost 2 bases and J lost 1, with 11 bases in between. The CDR3 length is 15 residues. This chain's CDR3 is CASSQPHGSNTEAFF. DNA of the CDR3: TGTGCCAGCAGCCAACCCCACGGGTCGAACACTGAAGCTTTCTTT.

This clone was detected a few times. This chain links TRBV6-5 with TRBJ2-7; the match to TRBD2 covers 8 bases. From germline, CDR1 is MNHEY and CDR2 SVGAGI. The CDR3 totals 15 residues. Unmatched junction bases numbered 9, after V lost 4 bases and J lost 4 bases. The CDR3 protein is CASSLGRASGYEQYV. In DNA form, the CDR3 reads TGTGCCAGCAGTTTAGGTAGGGCTAGCGGGTACGAGCAGTACGTC.

The V and J genes are TRBV7-2 and TRBJ2-7; 9 bases agree with TRBD2. Germline V gives CDR1 SGHTA, CDR2 FQGNSA. This CDR3 has 15 residues. V shed 2 bases, J shed 0 bases, and the junction held 2 bases outside the gene matches. The CDR3 loop reads CASSLSSGSSYEQYF. Written as DNA, the CDR3 is TGTGCCAGCAGCTTAAGTAGCGGGAGCTCCTACGAGCAGTACTTC.

The rearrangement joins TRBV6-2 or TRBV6-3 to TRBJ1-5, with D possibly TRBD1 on 5 matching bases. CDR3 length: 14 amino acids. With 2 bases removed from V and 6 bases from J, the gap between germline ends came to 11 bases. Per germline, CDR1 MNHEY and CDR2 SVGEGT. The DNA for the CDR3 is TGTGCCAGCAGTTACGGGGGGTTACTTCAGCCCCAGCATTTT. Protein sequence: CASSYGGLLQPQHF.

The V call is TRBV4-1, the J call TRBJ2-7; TRBD1 matches at 7 bases. Germline CDR1 is MGHRA and CDR2 is YSYEKL. This CDR3 spans 16 amino acids. V was clipped by 2 bases and J by 1 base; unmatched bases: 8. For the CDR3, the DNA is TGCGCCAGCAGCCAATCACAACGACAGGGTTCCTACGAGCAGTACTTC. Translation gives CASSQSQRQGSYEQYF.